This TCR beta chain was sequenced for a study of blood T cells in healthy people across ages. The study's findings and limits: Per-million-T-cell TCR beta diversity fell roughly linearly with age.

Alongside a J-beta primer mix, a sample-barcoded 5' primer served in a second PCR lasting roughly 7 to 11 cycles. MiXCR, run by TCRdb on the 5' RACE reads, gives a single entry per CDR3 protein. The sample gives 1 million or so distinct CDR3 sequences, 40% to 50% of which show up once; around 18% is in the top ten. In the case of this clonotype: Its target is unknown.

This CDR3 comprises 13 residues. Trimming took off 0 bases at V and 15 bases at J, with 14 bases between the two ends. Per the germline V gene, CDR1 is LGHDT and CDR2 is YNNKEL (reference sequence). The V gene is TRBV3-1, the J gene TRBJ1-4; tentatively, D is TRBD1 (6 bases). The sequencing sample was made of blood. The clonotype originates from a woman aged 60-70 years in good health. The CDR3 is CASSQDIQGDLFF. Written as DNA, the CDR3 is TGTGCCAGCAGCCAAGATATACAGGGAGATTTGTTTTTT.